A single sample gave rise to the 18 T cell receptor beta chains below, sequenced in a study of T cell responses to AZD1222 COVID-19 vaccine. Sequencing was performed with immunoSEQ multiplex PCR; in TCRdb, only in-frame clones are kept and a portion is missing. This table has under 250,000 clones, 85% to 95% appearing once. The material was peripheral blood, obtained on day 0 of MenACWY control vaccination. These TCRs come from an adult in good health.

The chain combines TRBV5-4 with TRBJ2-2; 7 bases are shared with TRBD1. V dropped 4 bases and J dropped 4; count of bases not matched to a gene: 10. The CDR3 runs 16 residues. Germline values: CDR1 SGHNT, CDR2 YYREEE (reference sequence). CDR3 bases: TGTGCCAGCAGCCTCATCGACAGGGATGGCACCGGGGAGCTGTTTTTT. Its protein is CASSLIDRDGTGELFF. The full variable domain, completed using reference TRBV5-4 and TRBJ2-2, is ETGVTQSPTHLIKTRGQQVTLRCSSQSGHNTVSWYQQALGQGPQFIFQYYREEENGRGNFPPRFSGLQFPNYSSELNVNALELDDSALYLCASSLIDRDGTGELFFGEGSRLTVL.

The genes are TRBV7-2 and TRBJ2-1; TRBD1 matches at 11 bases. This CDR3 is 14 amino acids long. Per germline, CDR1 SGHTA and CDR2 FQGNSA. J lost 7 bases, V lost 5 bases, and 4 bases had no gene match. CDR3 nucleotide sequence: TGTGCCAGCAGCCCCGGGACAGGGGGGAATGAGCAGTTCTTC. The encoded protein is CASSPGTGGNEQFF.

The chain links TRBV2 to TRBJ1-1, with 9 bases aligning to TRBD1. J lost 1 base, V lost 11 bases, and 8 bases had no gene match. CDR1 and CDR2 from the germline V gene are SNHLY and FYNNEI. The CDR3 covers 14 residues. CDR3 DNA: TGTGCCGGAACCGGGACAGGGCGGAACACTGAAGCTTTCTTT. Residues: CAGTGTGRNTEAFF.

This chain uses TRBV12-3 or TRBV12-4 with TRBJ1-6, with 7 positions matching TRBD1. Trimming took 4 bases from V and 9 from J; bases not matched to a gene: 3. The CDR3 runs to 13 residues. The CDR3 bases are TGTGCCAGCAGTTCGACAGGGTTTTCACCCCTCCACTTT. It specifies CASSSTGFSPLHF.

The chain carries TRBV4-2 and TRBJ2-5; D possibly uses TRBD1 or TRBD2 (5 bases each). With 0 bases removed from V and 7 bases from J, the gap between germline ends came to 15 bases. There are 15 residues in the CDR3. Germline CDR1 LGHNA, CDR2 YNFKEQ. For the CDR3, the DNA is TGTGCCAGCAGCCAAGAGAGGGGTCCCCTATTGACCCAGTACTTC. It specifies CASSQERGPLLTQYF.

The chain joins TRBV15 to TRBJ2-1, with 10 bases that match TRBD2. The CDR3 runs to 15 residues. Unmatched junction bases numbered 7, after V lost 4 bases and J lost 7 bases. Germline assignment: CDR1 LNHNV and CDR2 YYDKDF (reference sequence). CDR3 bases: TGTGCCACCAGCAAGGATACTAGCGGGGCGAATGAGCAGTTCTTC. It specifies CATSKDTSGANEQFF.

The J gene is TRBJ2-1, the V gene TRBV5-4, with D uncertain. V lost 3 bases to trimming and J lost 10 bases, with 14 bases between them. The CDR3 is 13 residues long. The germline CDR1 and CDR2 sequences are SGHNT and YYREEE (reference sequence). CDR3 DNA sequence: TGTGCCAGCAGCTCTGGACGGCTAAACGAGCAGTTCTTC. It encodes CASSSGRLNEQFF.

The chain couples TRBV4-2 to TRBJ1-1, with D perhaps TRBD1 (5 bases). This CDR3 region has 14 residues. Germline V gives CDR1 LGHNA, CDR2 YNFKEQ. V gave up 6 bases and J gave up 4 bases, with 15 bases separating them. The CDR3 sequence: CASRSGGESTEAFF. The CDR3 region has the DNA TGTGCCAGCAGAAGTGGGGGGGAGAGCACTGAAGCTTTCTTT.

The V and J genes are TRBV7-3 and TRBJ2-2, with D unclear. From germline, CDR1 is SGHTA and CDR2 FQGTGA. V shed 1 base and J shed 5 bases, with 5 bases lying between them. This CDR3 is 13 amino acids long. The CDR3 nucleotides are TGTGCCAGCAGCTTAAGGTTAACCGGGGAGCTGTTTTTT. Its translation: CASSLRLTGELFF.

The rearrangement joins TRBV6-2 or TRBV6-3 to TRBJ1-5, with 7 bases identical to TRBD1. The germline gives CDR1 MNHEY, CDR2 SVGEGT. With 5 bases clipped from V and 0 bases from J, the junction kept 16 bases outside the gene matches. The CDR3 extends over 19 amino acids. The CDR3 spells CASSPYPRGGSNSNQPQHF. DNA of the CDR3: TGTGCCAGCAGTCCATACCCCCGAGGGGGCAGCAATAGCAATCAGCCCCAGCATTTT.

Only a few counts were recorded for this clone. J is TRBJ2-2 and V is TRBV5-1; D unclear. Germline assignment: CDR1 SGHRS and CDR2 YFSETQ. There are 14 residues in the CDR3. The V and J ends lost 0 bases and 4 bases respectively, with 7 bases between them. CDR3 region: CASSLGYGTGELFF. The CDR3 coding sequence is TGCGCCAGCAGCTTGGGTTATGGCACCGGGGAGCTGTTTTTT. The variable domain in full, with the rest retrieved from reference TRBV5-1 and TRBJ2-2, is KAGVTQTPRYLIKTRGQQVTLSCSPISGHRSVSWYQQTPGQGLQFLFEYFSETQRNKGNFPGRFSGRQFSNSRSEMNVSTLELGDSALYLCASSLGYGTGELFFGEGSRLTVL.

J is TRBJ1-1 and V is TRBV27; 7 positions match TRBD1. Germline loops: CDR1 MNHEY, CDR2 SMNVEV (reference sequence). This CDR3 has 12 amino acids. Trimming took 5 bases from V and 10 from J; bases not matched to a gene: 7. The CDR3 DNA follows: TGTGCCAGCAGTCTACCGACAGGGAGAGCTTTCTTT. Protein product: CASSLPTGRAFF.

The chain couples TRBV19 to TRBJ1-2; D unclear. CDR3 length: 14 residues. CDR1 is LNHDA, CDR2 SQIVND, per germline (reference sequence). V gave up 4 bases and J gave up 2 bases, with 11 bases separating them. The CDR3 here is CASSTEGRNYGYTF. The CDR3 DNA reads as TGTGCCAGTAGTACGGAGGGCCGCAACTATGGCTACACCTTC.

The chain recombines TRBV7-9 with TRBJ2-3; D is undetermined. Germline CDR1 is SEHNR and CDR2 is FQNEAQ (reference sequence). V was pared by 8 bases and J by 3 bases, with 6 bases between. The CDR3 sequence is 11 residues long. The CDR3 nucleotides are TGTGCCAGCCAAAAAACAGATACGCAGTATTTT. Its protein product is CASQKTDTQYF.

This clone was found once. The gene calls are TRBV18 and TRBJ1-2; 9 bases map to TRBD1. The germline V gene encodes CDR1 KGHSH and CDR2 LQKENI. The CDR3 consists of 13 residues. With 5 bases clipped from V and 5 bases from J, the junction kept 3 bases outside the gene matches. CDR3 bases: TGTGCCAGCTCAAGGGACAGGGAATATGGCTACACCTTC. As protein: CASSRDREYGYTF.

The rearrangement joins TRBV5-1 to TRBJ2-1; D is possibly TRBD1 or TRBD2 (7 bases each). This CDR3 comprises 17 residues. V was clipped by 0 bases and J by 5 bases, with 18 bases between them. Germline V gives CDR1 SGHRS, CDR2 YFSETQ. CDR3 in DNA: TGCGCCAGCAGCTTGGAAGGCGGGAGAGGGGGCAACAATGAGCAGTTCTTC. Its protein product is CASSLEGGRGGNNEQFF.

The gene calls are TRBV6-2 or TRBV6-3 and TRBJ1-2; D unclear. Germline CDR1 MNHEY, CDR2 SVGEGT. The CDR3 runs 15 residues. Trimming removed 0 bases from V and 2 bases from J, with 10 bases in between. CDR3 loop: CASSYSGRVNYGYTF. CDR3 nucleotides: TGTGCCAGCAGTTACTCCGGCCGGGTCAACTATGGCTACACCTTC.

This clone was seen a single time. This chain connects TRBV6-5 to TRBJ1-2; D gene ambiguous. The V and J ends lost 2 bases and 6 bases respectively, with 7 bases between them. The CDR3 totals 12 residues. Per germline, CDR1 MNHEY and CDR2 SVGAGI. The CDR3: CASSYGDNGYTF. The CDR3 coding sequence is TGTGCCAGCAGTTACGGAGATAATGGCTACACCTTC.